This entry features one T cell receptor (beta chain) sequence. What it recognizes is unknown. This sample is part of a study of cytomegalovirus exposure and HLA in healthy donors. Study-level findings and limits: Reportedly, HLA-A and HLA-B alleles of most subjects were accurately predicted from TCR beta. Among the sequence variants, a highly shared cluster was likely an artifact of sequencing. In a later analysis, TCR beta V- and J-gene trimming showed a link to a missense DCLRE1C variant. HLA restriction was apparent for most CMV-associated TCR beta chains in a later analysis.

There are 15 residues in the CDR3. The germline V gene encodes CDR1 SGHAT and CDR2 FQNNGV. V shed 5 bases and J shed 3 bases, with 14 bases lying between them. 13 Jbeta primers and 60 Vbeta primers were used for the PCR. Method: immunoSEQ multiplex PCR; TCRdb's copy keeps in-frame clones and lacks some. The top ten hold around 0.85% of the sample, which has over 150,000 clones, approximately 90% seen once. V is TRBV11-2 and J is TRBJ1-3; D is perhaps TRBD1 (6 bases). The receptor was derived from a woman aged 25-40 years in good health and CMV-seronegative. Sequenced input: PBMCs. CDR3 residues: CASSLGQNLGNTIYF. CDR3 nucleotides: TGTGCCAGCAGCCTAGGACAGAATCTTGGAAACACCATATATTTT. Full variable domain (outside the CDR3, taken from reference TRBV11-2 and TRBJ1-3): EAGVAQSPRYKIIEKRQSVAFWCNPISGHATLYWYQQILGQGPKLLIQFQNNGVVDDSQLPKDRFSAERLKGVDSTLKIQPAKLEDSAVYLCASSLGQNLGNTIYFGEGSWLTVV.